This T cell receptor (beta chain) came from a study of CD8 T cells in Susac syndrome (dated by TCRdb to the late 2010s). Study-wide context: Repertoire sequencing was used to test whether CD8+ T cell activation and differentiation in Susac syndrome was antigen driven.

Remarks on this clonotype: Its antigen remains unidentified. Base qualities are not recorded, but no much larger clone differs from it by a single base.

V sheds 4 bases and J sheds 3 bases, leaving 13 bases between their ends. Including cysteine and phenylalanine, the CDR3 has 15 amino acids. Only CDR3 DNA remains: 45 bases, in frame from the first base. According to the germline V gene (reference sequence), CDR1 reads LGHDT and CDR2 reads YNNKEL. High-throughput TCR beta sequencing profiled peripheral blood CD8+ and CD4+ T cells from healthy donors, Susac syndrome patients and multiple sclerosis patients. The healthy donors served as controls matched for age and sex. Bulk CD8+ and CD4+ T cells were purified by magnetic negative isolation, whereas CD8+ TEMRA cells were enriched by FACS. Blood was collected in EDTA tubes and processed within 24 hours, with PBMCs isolated through density gradient centrifugation. PBMCs intended for TCR sequencing were cryopreserved in liquid nitrogen and were subsequently thawed in a 37 degrees C water bath. The sorted or isolated CD4+, CD8+ and CD8+ TEMRA cells reached a purity of at least 90%.

What the work shows at the level of the full study, not this receptor alone: The number of individuals in the TCR sequencing and HLA analysis was recognized as being relatively small.

RNA was extracted using the RNeasy kit, and about 0.5 to 1 microgram was reverse transcribed with random hexamers. The immunoSEQ multiplex PCR assay, covering 54 Vbeta and 13 Jbeta segments, was used to amplify TCR beta CDR3 regions. PCR amplification bias was corrected by using a synthetic template baseline for primer optimization and computational correction. As for the original processing: Only productive sequences were kept, with reads annotated to V, D and J genes according to IMGT and analyzed in immunoSEQ Analyzer. To calculate clonality, Shannon entropy was normalized by log2 of the number of productive unique sequences and then subtracted from one. For each patient and control, public and private clones were evaluated among the 100 most prevalent clones. Susac-specific clones were defined as absent from healthy and MS cohorts, 800 to 1,200 published viral clones and other ImmuneACCESS disease sequences. TCRdb reprocessing: public reads trimmed at Q25 with fastp, clones called with MiXCR, in-frame beta chains kept. Records with the same CDR3 protein are collapsed into one entry carrying the most frequent genes and DNA. These V and J calls originate from TCRdb's pipeline instead of the authors' own analysis. This sample lists around 99,000 distinct CDR3 sequences; around 95% were detected once. Under 0.1% of the sample comes from the top ten.

The sequenced material came from CD4+ T cells from PBMCs. The chain is encoded by TRBV3-1 joined to TRBJ1-3, with a weak D call of TRBD1 (6 bases match). The sequence came from a human donor in good health. Here the CDR3 is given as CASSPPTTGGNTIYF. The DNA reads TGTGCCAGCAGCCCCCCCACGACAGGTGGAAACACCATATATTTT. Reference TRBV3-1 and TRBJ1-3 proteins supply the regions before and after the CDR3; the full variable domain is: DTAVSQTPKYLVTQMGNDKSIKCEQNLGHDTMYWYKQDSKKFLKIMFSYNNKELIINETVPNRFSPKSPDKAHLNLHINSLELGDSAVYFCASSPPTTGGNTIYFGEGSWLTVV.